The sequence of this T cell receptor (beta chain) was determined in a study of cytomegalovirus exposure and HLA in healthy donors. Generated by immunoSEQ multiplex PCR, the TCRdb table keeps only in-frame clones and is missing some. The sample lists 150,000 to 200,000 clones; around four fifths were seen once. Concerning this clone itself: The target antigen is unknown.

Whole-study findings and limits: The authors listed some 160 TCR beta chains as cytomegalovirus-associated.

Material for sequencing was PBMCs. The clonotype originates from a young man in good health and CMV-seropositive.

The chain's CDR3 is CASSVRDRGNSPLHF. The CDR3 coding sequence is TGTGCCAGCAGCGTCCGGGACAGGGGAAATTCACCCCTCCACTTT. This sequence joins TRBV5-6 and TRBJ1-6; 10 bases map to TRBD1. Germline V lookup: CDR1 SGHDT, CDR2 YYEEEE. This CDR3 region has 15 residues. The V segment lost 4 bases and the J segment 7 bases; nucleotides outside the gene matches: 5.